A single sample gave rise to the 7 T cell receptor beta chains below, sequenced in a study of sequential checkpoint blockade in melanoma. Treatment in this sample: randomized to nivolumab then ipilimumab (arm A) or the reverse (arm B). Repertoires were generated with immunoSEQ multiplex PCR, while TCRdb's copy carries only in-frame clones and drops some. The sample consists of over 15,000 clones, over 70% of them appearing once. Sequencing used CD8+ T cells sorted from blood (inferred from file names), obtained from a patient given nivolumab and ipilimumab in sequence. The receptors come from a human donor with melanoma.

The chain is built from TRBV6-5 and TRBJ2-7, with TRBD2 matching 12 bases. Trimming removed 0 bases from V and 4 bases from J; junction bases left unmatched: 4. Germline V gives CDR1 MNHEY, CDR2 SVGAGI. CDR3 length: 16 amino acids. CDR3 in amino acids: CASSYSTSGSGYEQYF. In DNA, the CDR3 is TGTGCCAGCAGTTACTCGACTAGCGGGAGTGGATACGAGCAGTACTTC.

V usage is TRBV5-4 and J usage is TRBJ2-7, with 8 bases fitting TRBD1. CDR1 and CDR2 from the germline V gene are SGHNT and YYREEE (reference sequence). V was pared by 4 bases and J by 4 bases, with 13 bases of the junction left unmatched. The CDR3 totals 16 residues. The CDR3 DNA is TGTGCCAGCAGCCCAAAGGCAGGGGGCGAAATTTACGAGCAGTACTTC. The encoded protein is CASSPKAGGEIYEQYF.

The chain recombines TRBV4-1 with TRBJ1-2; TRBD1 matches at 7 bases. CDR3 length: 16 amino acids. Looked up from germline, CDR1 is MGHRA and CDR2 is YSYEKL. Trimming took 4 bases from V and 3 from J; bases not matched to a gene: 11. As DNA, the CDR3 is TGCGCCAGCAGCCTCACGAGGGGGCGTCGGGACTATGGCTACACCTTC. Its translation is CASSLTRGRRDYGYTF.

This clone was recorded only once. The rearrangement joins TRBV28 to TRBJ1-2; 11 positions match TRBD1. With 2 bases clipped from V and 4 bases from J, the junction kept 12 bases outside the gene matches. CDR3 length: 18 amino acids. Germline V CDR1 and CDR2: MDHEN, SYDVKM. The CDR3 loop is CASSLGDPRTGGAYGYTF. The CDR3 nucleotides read TGTGCCAGCAGTTTAGGAGACCCCCGGACAGGGGGCGCCTATGGCTACACCTTC.

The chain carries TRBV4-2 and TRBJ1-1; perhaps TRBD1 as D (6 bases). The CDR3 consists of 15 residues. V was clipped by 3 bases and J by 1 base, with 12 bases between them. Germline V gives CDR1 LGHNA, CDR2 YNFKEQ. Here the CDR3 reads CASSQENRENTEAFF. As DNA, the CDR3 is TGTGCCAGCAGCCAGGAAAACAGGGAGAACACTGAAGCTTTCTTT.

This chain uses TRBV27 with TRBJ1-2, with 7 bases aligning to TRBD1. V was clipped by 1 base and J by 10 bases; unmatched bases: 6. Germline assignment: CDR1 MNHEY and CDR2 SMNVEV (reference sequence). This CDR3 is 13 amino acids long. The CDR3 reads CASSLFRGQDYTF. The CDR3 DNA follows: TGTGCCAGCAGTTTATTCCGAGGACAGGACTACACCTTC.

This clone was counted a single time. CDR3 sequence: CSVELLAGANEQYF. In DNA, the CDR3 is TGCAGCGTTGAATTACTAGCGGGAGCTAATGAGCAGTACTTC. The chain employs TRBV29-1 and TRBJ2-7, with 11 bases identical to TRBD2. The CDR3 is 14 amino acids. V lost 2 bases, J lost 7 bases, and 7 bases stayed unmatched. The germline gives CDR1 SQVTM, CDR2 ANQGSEA.